The 28 T cell receptor beta chains presented below share a single source sample, sequenced in a study of vaccination effects on CD4 cells after COVID-19. Following culture for roughly 10 days, CD4+ T cells were isolated. The vaccine given was either BNT162b2 or mRNA-1273, in two doses. Their target antigens are unknown. Repertoires were generated with immunoSEQ multiplex PCR, while TCRdb's copy carries only in-frame clones and drops some. The sample has roughly 41,000 clones, approximately 70% seen once. Specimen: CD4+ T cells from PBMCs cultured without peptide, collected after COVID-19 vaccination. Receptors were obtained from a human donor who received a COVID-19 vaccine.

V usage is TRBV2 and J usage is TRBJ1-1; the D is unclear. The CDR3 runs 12 residues. Germline-derived CDR1 and CDR2 are SNHLY and FYNNEI. Trimming took 7 bases from V and 3 from J, leaving 9 bases between them. This CDR3 is CASTGVYTEAFF. The CDR3 DNA reads TGTGCCAGCACGGGAGTTTACACTGAAGCTTTCTTT.

This chain joins TRBV9 and TRBJ1-2; no clear D. V was trimmed by 3 bases and J by 1 base, leaving 10 bases between them. Germline V CDR1 and CDR2: SGDLS, YYNGEE. The CDR3 is 14 amino acids. The CDR3 region has the DNA TGTGCCAGCAGCGCTACAGAGATTAACTATGGCTACACCTTC. It encodes CASSATEINYGYTF.

The rearrangement links TRBV25-1 to TRBJ2-6; D ambiguous. CDR1 MGHDK and CDR2 SYGVNS come from the germline V gene. This CDR3 region has 13 residues. V dropped 5 bases and J dropped 1 base, with 3 bases sitting between them. In DNA form, the CDR3 reads TGTGCCAGCAGTCCATCTGGGGCCAACGTCCTGACTTTC. Translating it yields CASSPSGANVLTF.

This clone was detected only a few times. This chain links TRBV3-1 (or the pseudogene TRBV3-2) with TRBJ2-5, with 7 bases lining up with TRBD2. The CDR3 totals 13 residues. CDR1 is LGHDT and CDR2 is YNNKEL in the germline V gene (reference sequence). V shed 4 bases, J shed 3 bases, and the junction held 2 bases outside the gene matches. The CDR3 bases are TGTGCCAGCAGCCCGGGACTAAAAGAGACCCAGTACTTC. This gives the protein CASSPGLKETQYF.

There are a few counts of this clone. The chain carries TRBV6-6 and TRBJ1-6, with 11 bases aligning to TRBD1. V shed 3 bases and J 10 bases; nucleotides not matched to a gene: 5. Germline lookup yields CDR1 MNHNY and CDR2 SVGAGI (reference sequence). There are 15 residues in the CDR3. CDR3 residues: CASSYRTGGQSPLHF. The CDR3 region has the DNA TGTGCCAGCAGTTATAGGACAGGGGGCCAATCACCCCTCCACTTT.

The gene calls are TRBV7-8 and TRBJ2-1; 10 bases align to TRBD1. The V segment lost 1 base and the J segment 6 bases; nucleotides outside the gene matches: 9. The CDR3 consists of 17 residues. Per germline, CDR1 SGHVS and CDR2 FQNEAQ. CDR3 sequence reads: CASSLGWDRGLGNEQFF. CDR3 DNA: TGTGCCAGCAGCTTAGGGTGGGACAGGGGTTTAGGCAATGAGCAGTTCTTC.

The chain links TRBV2 to TRBJ1-5; tentatively, D is TRBD1 (5 bases). The CDR3 extends over 13 amino acids. Germline assignment: CDR1 SNHLY and CDR2 FYNNEI. V was pared by 3 bases and J by 4 bases, with 7 bases between. The CDR3 protein is CASSDQGNQPQHF. DNA of the CDR3: TGTGCCAGCAGTGATCAGGGTAATCAGCCCCAGCATTTT.

This clone was seen more than once but under ten times. This chain joins TRBV3-1 (or the pseudogene TRBV3-2) and TRBJ1-5, with 10 nucleotides matching TRBD1. The V gene's germline CDR1 is LGHDT and CDR2 YNNKEL (reference sequence). V lost 1 base and J lost 2; bases outside the gene matches: 2. This CDR3 is 16 amino acids long. The CDR3 sequence: CASSQAGTGGNQPQHF. The CDR3 bases are TGTGCCAGCAGCCAAGCCGGGACAGGGGGCAATCAGCCCCAGCATTTT.

The chain joins TRBV5-1 to TRBJ2-1, with a weak D call TRBD2 (5 bases). The CDR3 contains 14 residues. Germline V gives CDR1 SGHRS, CDR2 YFSETQ. V lost 6 bases and J lost 0, with 10 bases in between. The DNA for the CDR3 is TGCGCCAGCAAAGTCGAGGGCTCCTACAATGAGCAGTTCTTC. This codes for CASKVEGSYNEQFF.

This sequence joins TRBV5-1 and TRBJ1-2; 7 nucleotides agree with TRBD1. Per germline, CDR1 SGHRS and CDR2 YFSETQ. The CDR3 consists of 13 residues. After removal of 4 bases from V and 5 bases from J, the junction contained 5 bases not matched to a gene. The CDR3 spells CASSPTQGYGYTF. DNA for the CDR3: TGCGCCAGCAGCCCCACACAGGGGTATGGCTACACCTTC.

This clone was counted a few times. The chain employs TRBV19 and TRBJ1-6; D is unclear. Trimming cost V 0 bases and J 9 bases, with 3 bases left between them. The CDR3 contains 12 residues. The V gene's germline CDR1 is LNHDA and CDR2 SQIVND (reference sequence). This CDR3 reads CASSIEGSPLHF. For the CDR3, the DNA is TGTGCCAGTAGTATAGAGGGTTCACCCCTCCACTTT.

This chain links TRBV18 with TRBJ2-1; 8 nucleotides align to TRBD2. Germline V gene sequence: CDR1 KGHSH, CDR2 LQKENI. CDR3 length equals 15 residues. V was clipped by 0 bases and J by 5 bases; unmatched bases: 3. The CDR3 bases are TGTGCCAGCTCACCACCCTCGGGGGGGAACAATGAGCAGTTCTTC. As protein: CASSPPSGGNNEQFF.

This clone was picked up a small number of times. The chain couples TRBV28 to TRBJ2-2; unclear D gene. V shed 3 bases and J shed 7 bases, with 9 bases lying between them. Germline CDR1 MDHEN, CDR2 SYDVKM. The CDR3 spans 13 residues. The CDR3 protein is CASSLESIGELFF. CDR3 bases: TGTGCCAGCAGTTTGGAATCCATCGGGGAGCTGTTTTTT.

This sequence joins TRBV5-1 and TRBJ2-7, with 7 bases matching TRBD1. J gave up 3 bases and V 5 bases, and 5 bases lay outside the gene matches. The germline V gene has CDR1 SGHRS and CDR2 YFSETQ. The CDR3 covers 13 residues. The CDR3 DNA reads as TGCGCCAGCAGTCAGGGACAGATCTACGAGCAGTACTTC. Its protein is CASSQGQIYEQYF.

To note about this clone: Other DNA sequences of this sample code for an identical CDR3. V usage is TRBV5-1 and J usage is TRBJ1-5; D ambiguous. V was shortened by 0 bases and J by 2 bases, with 6 bases between the two germline ends. Germline CDR1 is SGHRS and CDR2 is YFSETQ. The length of the CDR3 is 14 residues. The CDR3 DNA follows: TGCGCCAGCAGCTTGGACGGGGGCAATCAGCCCCAGCATTTT. This gives the protein CASSLDGGNQPQHF.

The table lists this clone with a count of one. This rearrangement joins TRBV18 to TRBJ2-5; 7 bases line up with TRBD1. V trimming: 2 bases; J trimming: 1 base; junction bases outside the gene matches: 10. The CDR3 loop spans 17 amino acids. Germline CDR1 and CDR2: KGHSH and LQKENI. The CDR3 sequence: CASSPARTGVIQETQYF. CDR3 coding DNA: TGTGCCAGCTCACCAGCAAGGACAGGTGTCATCCAAGAGACCCAGTACTTC.

The chain has TRBV5-4 and TRBJ2-7; the match to TRBD1 covers 9 bases. Trimming at V came to 6 bases and at J to 3 bases, leaving 4 bases not matched to a gene. The CDR3 extends over 13 amino acids. Germline V gene lookup returns CDR1 SGHNT and CDR2 YYREEE (reference sequence). CDR3 DNA sequence: TGTGCCAGCACCAGGACAGGGGACTACGAGCAGTACTTC. Protein: CASTRTGDYEQYF.

V usage is TRBV7-2 and J usage is TRBJ1-4; TRBD1 agrees at 7 bases. V lost 0 bases, J lost 5 bases, and 6 bases stayed unmatched. The CDR3 consists of 16 residues. CDR1 SGHTA and CDR2 FQGNSA come from the germline V gene. The DNA for the CDR3 is TGTGCCAGCAGCTTAGCGTCAGGGGGGGCGAATGAAAAACTGTTTTTT. It yields the protein CASSLASGGANEKLFF.

This sequence joins TRBV7-2 and TRBJ2-3; tentative D call: TRBD1 (6 bases). CDR3 length: 14 residues. Trimming removed 6 bases from V and 0 bases from J, with 10 bases in between. CDR1 SGHTA and CDR2 FQGNSA come from the germline V gene. The CDR3 loop reads CASRKGQSTDTQYF. DNA for the CDR3: TGTGCCAGCAGAAAAGGACAGAGCACAGATACGCAGTATTTT.

The chain uses TRBV4-1 and TRBJ1-4, with TRBD1 matching over 7 bases. The CDR3 runs 19 residues. CDR1 and CDR2 (germline): MGHRA, YSYEKL. Trimming removed 4 bases from V and 2 bases from J; junction bases left unmatched: 16. In DNA, the CDR3 is TGCGCCAGCAGCCGAAGATCCATCGCTTACAGGGGCACTAATGAAAAACTGTTTTTT. It is translated as CASSRRSIAYRGTNEKLFF.

V gene TRBV6-1 combines with J gene TRBJ2-5; no definite D call. Germline CDR1 is MNHNS and CDR2 is SASEGT. Trimming pared 1 base from V and 1 base from J, leaving 10 bases between. CDR3 size: 15 residues. The CDR3 region is CASSEGRSFQETQYF. DNA for the CDR3: TGTGCCAGCAGTGAAGGTCGGTCCTTCCAAGAGACCCAGTACTTC.

The chain couples TRBV5-1 to TRBJ2-2; no firm D call. The CDR3 length is 13 residues. Trimming took 0 bases from V and 4 from J, leaving 4 bases between them. Germline V gene lookup returns CDR1 SGHRS and CDR2 YFSETQ. The CDR3 DNA is TGCGCCAGCAGCTTGGAAGCCACCGGGGAGCTGTTTTTT. Its protein is CASSLEATGELFF.

This clone turned up a few times. This chain connects TRBV30 to TRBJ1-5; D gene uncertain. The CDR3 consists of 12 residues. Germline CDR1 reads GTSNPN; CDR2 reads SVGIG (reference sequence). The V end was cut by 3 bases, the J end by 10 bases, with 13 bases between. The CDR3 protein is CAWRIAGGPQHF. CDR3 nucleotides: TGTGCCTGGAGGATAGCGGGAGGCCCCCAGCATTTT.

The V gene is TRBV30, the J gene TRBJ2-6, with 10 nucleotides matching TRBD1. CDR1 GTSNPN and CDR2 SVGIG come from the germline V gene (reference sequence). The V and J ends lost 1 base and 0 bases, in that order; junction bases with no gene match: 9. The CDR3 contains 19 residues. DNA of the CDR3: TGTGCCTGGAGTGGGGGACGAGGACAGGGGGTCTCTGGGGCCAACGTCCTGACTTTC. Translating it yields CAWSGGRGQGVSGANVLTF.

This clone was recorded only once. The chain joins TRBV6-5 to TRBJ2-7; the D gene could be TRBD1 or TRBD2 (5 bases each). This CDR3 has 13 amino acids. Per germline, CDR1 MNHEY and CDR2 SVGAGI. Trimming removed 0 bases at V and 6 bases at J, with 9 bases between. The chain's CDR3 is CASSYSSGTEQYF. CDR3 nucleotide sequence: TGTGCCAGCAGTTACTCGTCAGGGACCGAGCAGTACTTC.

The V call is TRBV28, the J call TRBJ1-2; D unresolved. The CDR3 runs to 12 residues. Germline assignment: CDR1 MDHEN and CDR2 SYDVKM. V shed 7 bases and J shed 2 bases, with 8 bases lying between them. DNA of the CDR3: TGTGCCAGCACCCGTCAGAACTATGGCTACACCTTC. Protein: CASTRQNYGYTF.

This chain links TRBV19 with TRBJ2-3; 11 bases are shared with TRBD2. CDR3 length: 14 amino acids. V dropped 10 bases and J dropped 5; count of bases not matched to a gene: 8. Germline V gives CDR1 LNHDA, CDR2 SQIVND (reference sequence). The CDR3 region has the DNA TGTGCCACTACTAGCGGGAGTATCGTAGATACGCAGTATTTT. Encoded protein: CATTSGSIVDTQYF. The variable domain in full, completed from reference TRBV19 and TRBJ2-3, reads DGGITQSPKYLFRKEGQNVTLSCEQNLNHDAMYWYRQDPGQGLRLIYYSQIVNDFQKGDIAEGYSVSREKKESFPLTVTSAQKNPTAFYLCATTSGSIVDTQYFGPGTRLTVL.

V usage is TRBV29-1 and J usage is TRBJ2-3; no reliable D call. The CDR3 is 14 amino acids. V was cut by 1 base and J by 2 bases, with 10 bases left in between. Germline V gene lookup returns CDR1 SQVTM and CDR2 ANQGSEA. This CDR3 reads CSVEGVDATDTQYF. The CDR3 bases are TGCAGCGTTGAAGGGGTAGACGCCACAGATACGCAGTATTTT.